The present entry profiles one T cell receptor (beta chain) with its context. Enrollment of patients from Seattle took place during active infection, with longitudinal follow-up. Per the original data handling: The authors estimated nucleated cell counts from reference gene primer amplification. Libraries were prepared by immunoSEQ multiplex PCR; TCRdb keeps only in-frame clonotypes and omits some of them. The V and J calls and clone size were taken over from that table, and D and trimming were inferred from the DNA. Of 300,000 or so clones listed, roughly 90% are singletons. The data were obtained in a study of blood T cell repertoires in COVID-19. Whole-study context: Sources were T cells, B-cell-depleted T cells, or PBMCs; the material itself was cDNA or gDNA.

Germline assignment: CDR1 SGHAT and CDR2 FQDESV (reference sequence). The CDR3 contains 12 residues. V dropped 5 bases and J dropped 5 bases, with 10 bases sitting between them. The source is a woman aged 25 to 39 with COVID-19, enrolled during active disease. The sample comprised peripheral blood. This rearrangement joins TRBV11-1 to TRBJ2-7; tentative D call: TRBD1 (6 bases). The CDR3 DNA is TGTGCCAGCAGCCTTCAGGGGAACGAGCAGTACTTC. It codes for CASSLQGNEQYF.